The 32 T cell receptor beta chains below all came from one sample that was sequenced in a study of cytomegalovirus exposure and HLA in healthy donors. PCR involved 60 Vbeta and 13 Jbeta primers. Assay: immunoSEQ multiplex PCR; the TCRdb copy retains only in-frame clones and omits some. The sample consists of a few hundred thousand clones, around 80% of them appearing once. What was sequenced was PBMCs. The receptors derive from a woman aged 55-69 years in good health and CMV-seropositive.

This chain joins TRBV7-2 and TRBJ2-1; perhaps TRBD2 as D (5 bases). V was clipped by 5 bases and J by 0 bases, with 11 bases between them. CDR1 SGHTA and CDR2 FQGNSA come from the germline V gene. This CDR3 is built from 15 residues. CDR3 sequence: CASSRGPSSYNEQFF. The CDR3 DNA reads TGTGCCAGCAGCCGGGGTCCGAGCTCCTACAATGAGCAGTTCTTC.

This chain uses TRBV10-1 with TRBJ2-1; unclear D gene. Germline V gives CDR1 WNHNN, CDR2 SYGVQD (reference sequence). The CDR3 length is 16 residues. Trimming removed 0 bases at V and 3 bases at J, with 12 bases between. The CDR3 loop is CASSESFSLNYNEQFF. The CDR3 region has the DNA TGCGCCAGCAGTGAGTCTTTTAGCTTGAACTACAATGAGCAGTTCTTC.

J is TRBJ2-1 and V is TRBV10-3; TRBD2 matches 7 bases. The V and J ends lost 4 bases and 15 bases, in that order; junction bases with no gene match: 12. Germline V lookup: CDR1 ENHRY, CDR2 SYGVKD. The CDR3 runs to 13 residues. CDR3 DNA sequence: TGTGCCATCAGTGTCGGCGGGAGTGGAGTCGCGTTCTTC. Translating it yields CAISVGGSGVAFF.

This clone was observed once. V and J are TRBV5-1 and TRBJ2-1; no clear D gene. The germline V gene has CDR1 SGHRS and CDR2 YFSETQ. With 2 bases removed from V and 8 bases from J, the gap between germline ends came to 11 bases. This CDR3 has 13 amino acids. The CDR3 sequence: CASSFLPRDEQFF. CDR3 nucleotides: TGCGCCAGCAGCTTCTTGCCCCGGGATGAGCAGTTCTTC.

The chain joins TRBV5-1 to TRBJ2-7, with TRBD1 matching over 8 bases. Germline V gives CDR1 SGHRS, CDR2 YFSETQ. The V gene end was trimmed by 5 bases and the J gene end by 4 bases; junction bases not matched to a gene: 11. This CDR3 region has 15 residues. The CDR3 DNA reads TGCGCCAGCAGGAACCTTAATGGACAGGGATACGAGCAGTACTTC. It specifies CASRNLNGQGYEQYF.

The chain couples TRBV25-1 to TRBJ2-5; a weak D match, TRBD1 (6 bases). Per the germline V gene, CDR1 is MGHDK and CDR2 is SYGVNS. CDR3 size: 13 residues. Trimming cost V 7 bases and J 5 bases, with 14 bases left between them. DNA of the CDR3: TGTGCCAGCATCGAAGGGGGTGGCGAGACCCAGTACTTC. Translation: CASIEGGGETQYF.

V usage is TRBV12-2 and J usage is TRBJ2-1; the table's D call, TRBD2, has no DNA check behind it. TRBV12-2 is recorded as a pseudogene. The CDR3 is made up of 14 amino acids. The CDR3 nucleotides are TGTGCAAGTCGCTTAAGGTTAGCCCACAATGAGCAGTTCTTC. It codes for CASRLRLAHNEQFF.

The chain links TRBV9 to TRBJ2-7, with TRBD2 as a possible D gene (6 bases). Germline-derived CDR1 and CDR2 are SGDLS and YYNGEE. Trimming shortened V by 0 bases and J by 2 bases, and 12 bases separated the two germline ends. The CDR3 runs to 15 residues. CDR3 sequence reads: CASSVEGGSAYEQYF. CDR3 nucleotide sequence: TGTGCCAGCAGCGTAGAGGGAGGTTCTGCCTACGAGCAGTACTTC.

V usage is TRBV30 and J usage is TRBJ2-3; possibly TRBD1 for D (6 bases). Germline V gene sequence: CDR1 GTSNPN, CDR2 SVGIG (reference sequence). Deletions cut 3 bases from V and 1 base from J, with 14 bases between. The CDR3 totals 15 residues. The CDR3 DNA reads TGTGCCTGGAGCCCAGGGGCAGGGGGCACAGATACGCAGTATTTT. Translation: CAWSPGAGGTDTQYF.

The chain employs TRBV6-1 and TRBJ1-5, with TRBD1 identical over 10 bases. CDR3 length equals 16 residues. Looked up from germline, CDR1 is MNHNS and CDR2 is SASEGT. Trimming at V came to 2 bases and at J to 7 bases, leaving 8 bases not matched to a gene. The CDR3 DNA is TGTGCCAGCAGTGAAATGGGACAGGGGATGGGACAGCCCCAGCATTTT. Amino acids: CASSEMGQGMGQPQHF.

CDR3 residues: CASKAFSYEQYF. In nucleotides, the CDR3 is TGTGCCAGCAAAGCTTTCTCCTACGAGCAGTACTTC. The chain employs TRBV2 and TRBJ2-7, with D hard to call. Trimming took 7 bases from V and 0 from J, leaving 7 bases between them. CDR3 length: 12 residues. Per germline, CDR1 SNHLY and CDR2 FYNNEI.

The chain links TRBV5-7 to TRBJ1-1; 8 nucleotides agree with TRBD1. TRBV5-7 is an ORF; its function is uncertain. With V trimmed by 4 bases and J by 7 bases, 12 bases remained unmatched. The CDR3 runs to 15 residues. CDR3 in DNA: TGTGCCAGCAGCCAAGGGCAGGGGGCAACCTTTGAAGCTTTCTTT. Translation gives CASSQGQGATFEAFF.

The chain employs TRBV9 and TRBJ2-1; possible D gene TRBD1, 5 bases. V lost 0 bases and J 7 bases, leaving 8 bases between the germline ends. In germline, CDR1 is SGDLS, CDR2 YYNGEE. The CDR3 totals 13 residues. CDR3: CASSVEGKNEQFF. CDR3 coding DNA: TGTGCCAGCAGCGTAGAGGGGAAGAATGAGCAGTTCTTC.

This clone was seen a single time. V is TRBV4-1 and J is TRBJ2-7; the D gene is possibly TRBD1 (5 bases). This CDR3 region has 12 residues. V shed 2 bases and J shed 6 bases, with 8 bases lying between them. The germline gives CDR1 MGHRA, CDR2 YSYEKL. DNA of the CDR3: TGCGCCAGCAGCCAATTGGGGCTCGAGCAGTACTTC. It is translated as CASSQLGLEQYF.

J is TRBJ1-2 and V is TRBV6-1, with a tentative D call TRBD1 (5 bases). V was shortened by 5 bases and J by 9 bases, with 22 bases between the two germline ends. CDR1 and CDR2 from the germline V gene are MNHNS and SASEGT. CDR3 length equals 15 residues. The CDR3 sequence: CASSPRTRPLESYTF. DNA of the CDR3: TGTGCCAGCAGTCCCCGGACAAGGCCTCTCGAAAGCTACACCTTC.

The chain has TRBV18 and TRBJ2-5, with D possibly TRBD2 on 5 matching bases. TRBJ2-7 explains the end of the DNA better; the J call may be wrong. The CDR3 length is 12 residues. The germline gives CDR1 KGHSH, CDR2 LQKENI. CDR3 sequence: CASSPREYEQYF. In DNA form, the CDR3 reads TGTGCCAGCTCACCACGGGAGTACGAGCAGTACTTC.

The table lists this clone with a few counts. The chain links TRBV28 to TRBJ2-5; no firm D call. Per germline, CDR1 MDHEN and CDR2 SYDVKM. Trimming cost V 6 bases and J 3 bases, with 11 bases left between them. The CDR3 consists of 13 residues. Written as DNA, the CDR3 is TGTGCCAGCAGCCCGCATTTAGAAGAGACCCAGTACTTC. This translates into CASSPHLEETQYF.

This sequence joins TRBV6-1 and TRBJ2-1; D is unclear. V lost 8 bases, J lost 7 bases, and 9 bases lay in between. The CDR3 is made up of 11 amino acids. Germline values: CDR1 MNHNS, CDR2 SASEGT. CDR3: CASLLFNEQFF. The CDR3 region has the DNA TGTGCCAGCCTACTATTTAATGAGCAGTTCTTC.

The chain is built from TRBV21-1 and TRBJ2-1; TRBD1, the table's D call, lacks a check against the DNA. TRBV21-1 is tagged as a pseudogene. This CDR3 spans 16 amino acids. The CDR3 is CASSKAAGVCYNEQFF. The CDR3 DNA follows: TGTGCCAGCAGCAAAGCGGCAGGGGTTTGCTACAATGAGCAGTTCTTC.

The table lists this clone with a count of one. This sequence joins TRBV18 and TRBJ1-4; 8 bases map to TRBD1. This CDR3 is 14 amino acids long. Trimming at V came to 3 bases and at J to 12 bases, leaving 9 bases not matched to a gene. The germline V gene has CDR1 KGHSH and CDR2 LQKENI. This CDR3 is CASSPGTGVRELFF. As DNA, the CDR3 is TGTGCCAGCTCACCTGGGACAGGCGTCAGAGAACTGTTTTTT.

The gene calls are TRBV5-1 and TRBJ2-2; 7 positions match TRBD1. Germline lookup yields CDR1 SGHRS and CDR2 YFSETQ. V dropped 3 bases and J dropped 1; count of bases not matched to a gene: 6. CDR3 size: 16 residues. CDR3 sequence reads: CASSSTGTVNTGELFF. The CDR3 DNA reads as TGCGCCAGCAGCTCTACCGGGACAGTGAACACCGGGGAGCTGTTTTTT.

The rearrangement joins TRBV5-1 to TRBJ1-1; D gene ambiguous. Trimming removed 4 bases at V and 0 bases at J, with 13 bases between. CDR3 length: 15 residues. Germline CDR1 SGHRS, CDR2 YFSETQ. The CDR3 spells CASSPYTQMNTEAFF. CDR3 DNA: TGCGCCAGCAGCCCTTATACCCAGATGAACACTGAAGCTTTCTTT.

The CDR3 protein is CATSRDGISGNTIYF. The CDR3, as DNA: TGTGCCACCAGCAGAGACGGGATCTCTGGAAACACCATATATTTT. The chain joins TRBV15 to TRBJ1-3; D gene ambiguous. Germline CDR1 LNHNV, CDR2 YYDKDF (reference sequence). The V end was cut by 0 bases, the J end by 0 bases, with 6 bases between. This CDR3 comprises 15 residues.

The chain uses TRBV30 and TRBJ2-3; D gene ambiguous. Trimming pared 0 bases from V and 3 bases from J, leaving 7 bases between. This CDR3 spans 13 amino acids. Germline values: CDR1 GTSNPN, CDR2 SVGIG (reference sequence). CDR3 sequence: CAWSVFSTDTQYF. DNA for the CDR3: TGTGCCTGGAGTGTCTTTTCTACAGATACGCAGTATTTT. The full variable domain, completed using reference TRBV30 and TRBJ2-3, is SQTIHQWPATLVQPVGSPLSLECTVEGTSNPNLYWYRQAAGRGLQLLFYSVGIGQISSEVPQNLSASRPQDRQFILSSKKLLLSDSGFYLCAWSVFSTDTQYFGPGTRLTVL.

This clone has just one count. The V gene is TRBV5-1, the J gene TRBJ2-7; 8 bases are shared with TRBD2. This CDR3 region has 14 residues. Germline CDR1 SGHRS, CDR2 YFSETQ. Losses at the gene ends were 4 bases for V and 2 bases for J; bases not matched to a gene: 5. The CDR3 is CASSVLAVAYEQYF. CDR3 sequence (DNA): TGCGCCAGCAGCGTACTAGCGGTTGCCTACGAGCAGTACTTC.

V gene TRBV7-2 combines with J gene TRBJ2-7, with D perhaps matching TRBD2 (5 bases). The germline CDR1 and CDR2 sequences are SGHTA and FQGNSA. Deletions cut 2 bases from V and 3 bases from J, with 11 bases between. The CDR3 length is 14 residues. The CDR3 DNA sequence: TGTGCCAGCAGCTTATTCGCGCGGGTCTACGAGCAGTACTTC. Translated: CASSLFARVYEQYF.

CDR3 sequence: CASSPREGGYNEQFF. CDR3 DNA sequence: TGTGCCAGCTCACCCCGGGAGGGCGGGTACAATGAGCAGTTCTTC. This chain joins TRBV18 and TRBJ2-1; 8 bases fit TRBD2. V was clipped by 3 bases and J by 4 bases; unmatched bases: 5. From germline, CDR1 is KGHSH and CDR2 LQKENI. The CDR3 contains 15 residues. Combining the CDR3 with reference TRBV18 and TRBJ2-1 gives the whole variable domain NAGVMQNPRHLVRRRGQEARLRCSPMKGHSHVYWYRQLPEEGLKFMVYLQKENIIDESGMPKERFSAEFPKEGPSILRIQQVVRGDSAAYFCASSPREGGYNEQFFGPGTRLTVL.

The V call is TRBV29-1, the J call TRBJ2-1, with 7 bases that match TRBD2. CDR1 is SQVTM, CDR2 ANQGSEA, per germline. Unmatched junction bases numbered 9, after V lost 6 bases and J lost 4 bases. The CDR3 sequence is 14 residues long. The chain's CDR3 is CSVQTSAGYNEQFF. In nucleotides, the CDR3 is TGCAGCGTGCAAACTAGCGCGGGGTACAATGAGCAGTTCTTC.

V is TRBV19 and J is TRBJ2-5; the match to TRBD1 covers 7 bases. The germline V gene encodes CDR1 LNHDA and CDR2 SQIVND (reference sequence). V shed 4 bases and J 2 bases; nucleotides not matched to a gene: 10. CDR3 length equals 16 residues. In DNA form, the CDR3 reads TGTGCCAGTAGTAGGATCACAGGGGCCCGACAAGAGACCCAGTACTTC. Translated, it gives CASSRITGARQETQYF.

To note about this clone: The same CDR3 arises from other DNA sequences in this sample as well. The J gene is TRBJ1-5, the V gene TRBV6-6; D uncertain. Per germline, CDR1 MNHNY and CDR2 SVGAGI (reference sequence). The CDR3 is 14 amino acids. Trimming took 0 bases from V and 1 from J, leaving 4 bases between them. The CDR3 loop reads CASSYSGSNQPQHF. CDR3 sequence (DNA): TGTGCCAGCAGTTACTCCGGGAGCAATCAGCCCCAGCATTTT.

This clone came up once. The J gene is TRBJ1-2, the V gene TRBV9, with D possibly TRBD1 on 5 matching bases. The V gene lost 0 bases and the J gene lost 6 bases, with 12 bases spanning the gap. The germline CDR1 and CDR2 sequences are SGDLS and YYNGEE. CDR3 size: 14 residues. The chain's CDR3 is CASSVGLGVDGYTF. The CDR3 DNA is TGTGCCAGCAGCGTAGGGTTAGGGGTCGATGGCTACACCTTC.

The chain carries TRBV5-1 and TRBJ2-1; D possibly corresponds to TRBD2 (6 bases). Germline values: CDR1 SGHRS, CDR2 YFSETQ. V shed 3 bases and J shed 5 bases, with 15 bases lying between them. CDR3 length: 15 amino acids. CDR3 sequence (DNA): TGCGCCAGCAGCTCCCGTCCTTGGGGGGACAATGAGCAGTTCTTC. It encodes CASSSRPWGDNEQFF.